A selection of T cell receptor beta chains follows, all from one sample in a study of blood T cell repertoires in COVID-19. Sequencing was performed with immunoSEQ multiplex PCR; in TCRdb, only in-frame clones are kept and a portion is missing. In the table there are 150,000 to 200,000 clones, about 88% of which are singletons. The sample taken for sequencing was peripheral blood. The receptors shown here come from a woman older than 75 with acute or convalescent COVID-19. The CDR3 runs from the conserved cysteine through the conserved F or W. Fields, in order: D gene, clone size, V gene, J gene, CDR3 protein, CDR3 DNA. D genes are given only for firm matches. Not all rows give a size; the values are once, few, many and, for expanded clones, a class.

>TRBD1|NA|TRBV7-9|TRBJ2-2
CASSEYPGTGIFNTGELFF
TGTGCCAGCAGCGAATACCCCGGGACAGGGATATTCAACACCGGGGAGCTGTTTTTT
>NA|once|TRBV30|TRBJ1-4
CAWSGSRTGGENEKLFF
TGTGCCTGGAGTGGTTCGAGGACGGGGGGCGAGAATGAAAAACTGTTTTTT
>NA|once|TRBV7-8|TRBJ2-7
CASSYLGGSYEQYF
TGTGCCAGCAGCTACCTAGGGGGCTCCTACGAGCAGTACTTC
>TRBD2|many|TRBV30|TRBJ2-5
CAWSIGGGQETQYF
TGTGCCTGGAGCATTGGGGGAGGGCAAGAGACCCAGTACTTC
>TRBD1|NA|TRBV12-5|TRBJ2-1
CASGPDRGSYNEQFF
TGTGCTAGTGGTCCCGACAGGGGCTCCTACAATGAGCAGTTCTTC
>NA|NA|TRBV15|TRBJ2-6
CATSREQRVAGANVLTF
TGTGCCACCAGCCGGGAACAAAGGGTGGCGGGGGCCAACGTCCTGACTTTC
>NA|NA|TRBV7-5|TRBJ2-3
CARSLYSGRSTDTQYF
TGTGCCAGAAGCTTATATAGCGGGAGGTCGACAGATACGCAGTATTTT
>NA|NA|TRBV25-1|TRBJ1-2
CASDSDYGYTF
TGTGCCAGCGATAGCGACTATGGCTACACCTTC
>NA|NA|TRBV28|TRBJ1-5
CASSFRGPQPQHF
TGTGCCAGCAGTTTCAGGGGCCCGCAGCCCCAGCATTTT
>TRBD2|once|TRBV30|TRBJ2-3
CAARNGLAGPADTQYF
TGTGCCGCGAGAAACGGACTAGCGGGGCCCGCAGATACGCAGTATTTT
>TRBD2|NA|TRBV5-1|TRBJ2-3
CASSFDSSGRTDTQYF
TGCGCCAGCAGCTTCGATTCTAGCGGGAGGACAGATACGCAGTATTTT
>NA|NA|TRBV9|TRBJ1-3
CASSFRSGSGNTIYF
TGTGCCAGCAGCTTCCGTAGCGGGTCTGGAAACACCATATATTTT
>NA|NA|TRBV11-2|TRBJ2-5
CASSLAGWETQYF
TGTGCCAGCAGCTTAGCAGGGTGGGAGACCCAGTACTTC
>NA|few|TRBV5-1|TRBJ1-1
CASSTGQTNTEAFF
TGCGCCAGCAGTACAGGCCAAACGAACACTGAAGCTTTCTTT
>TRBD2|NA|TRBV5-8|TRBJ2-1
CASSLSIAGGPVLYNEQFF
TGTGCCAGCAGCTTATCAATAGCGGGAGGGCCGGTTTTGTACAATGAGCAGTTCTTC
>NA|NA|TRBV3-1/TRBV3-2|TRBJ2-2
CASSLGGLAVGGELFF
TGTGCCAGCAGCCTCGGGGGGCTAGCGGTAGGCGGGGAGCTGTTTTTT
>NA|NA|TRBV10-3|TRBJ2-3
CAISGVKDTQYF
TGTGCCATCAGCGGGGTTAAAGATACGCAGTATTTT
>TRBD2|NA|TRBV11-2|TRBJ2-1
CASSFTGTSGAPYNEQFF
TGTGCCAGCAGCTTTACCGGGACTAGCGGGGCGCCGTACAATGAGCAGTTCTTC
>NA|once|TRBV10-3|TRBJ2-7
CAISESTGSSYEQYF
TGTGCCATCAGTGAGTCAACAGGATCCTCCTACGAGCAGTACTTC
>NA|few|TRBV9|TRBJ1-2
CASSQQGFNYGYTF
TGTGCCAGCAGCCAACAGGGATTCAACTATGGCTACACCTTC
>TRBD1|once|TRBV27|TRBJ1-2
CASSLRRGRGYTF
TGTGCCAGCAGTTTACGCAGGGGGCGAGGCTACACCTTC
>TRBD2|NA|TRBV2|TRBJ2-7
CASSDRLAGAYEQYF
TGTGCCAGCAGTGACAGGCTAGCGGGGGCATACGAGCAGTACTTC
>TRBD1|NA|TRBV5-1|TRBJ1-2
CASSTGEVSYGYTF
TGCGCCAGCAGTACAGGGGAGGTTAGCTATGGCTACACCTTC
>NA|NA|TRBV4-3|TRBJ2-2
CASSPTGVNTGELFF
TGCGCCAGCAGCCCAACGGGGGTGAACACCGGGGAGCTGTTTTTT
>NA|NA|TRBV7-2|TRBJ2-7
CASSQTGEEDYEQYF
TGTGCCAGCAGCCAAACAGGAGAAGAAGACTACGAGCAGTACTTC
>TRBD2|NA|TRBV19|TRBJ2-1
CASSRRGMVLAGLNEQFF
TGTGCCAGTTCCCGCCGGGGGATGGTTCTAGCGGGATTGAATGAGCAGTTCTTC
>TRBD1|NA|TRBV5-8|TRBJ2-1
CASSFPGQGANSHPFF
TGTGCCAGCAGCTTTCCGGGACAGGGCGCCAATTCTCATCCGTTCTTC
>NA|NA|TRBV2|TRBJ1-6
CASTGDSSSPLHF
TGTGCCAGCACCGGCGACAGTTCGTCACCCCTCCACTTT
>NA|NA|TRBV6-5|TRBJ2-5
CASIQGGGWETQYF
TGTGCCAGCATCCAGGGAGGTGGGTGGGAGACCCAGTACTTC
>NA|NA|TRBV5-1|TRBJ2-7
CASSLAAEGYEQYF
TGCGCCAGCAGCTTGGCCGCAGAGGGCTACGAGCAGTACTTC